One and the same sample provided the 22 T cell receptor beta chains below, sequenced in a study of blood T cell repertoires in COVID-19. Sequencing was performed with immunoSEQ multiplex PCR; in TCRdb, only in-frame clones are kept and a portion is missing. Of 150,000 to 200,000 clones in the sample, about nine tenths were seen once. Sequenced input: peripheral blood. Receptors originate from a man in his 70s with active or convalescent COVID-19.

This CDR3 is CASSLVGTTTDTQYF. CDR3 DNA sequence: TGTGCCAGCAGCTTGGTGGGGACTACAACAGATACGCAGTATTTT. The chain links TRBV5-4 to TRBJ2-3; 7 nucleotides line up with TRBD2. CDR1 SGHNT and CDR2 YYREEE come from the germline V gene (reference sequence). V dropped 0 bases and J dropped 3; count of bases not matched to a gene: 4. CDR3 length: 15 residues.

The chain combines TRBV5-1 with TRBJ2-3; 12 bases agree with TRBD1. The CDR3 runs to 17 residues. The junction had 6 bases not matched to a gene; V was cut back by 1 base and J by 3 bases. Germline CDR1 is SGHRS and CDR2 is YFSETQ. The CDR3 nucleotides are TGCGCCAGCAGCTTGAGTCCGGGACAGGGGGCGACAGATACGCAGTATTTT. It specifies CASSLSPGQGATDTQYF.

CDR3 bases: TGCGCCAGCAGCCAAGATCGGTCTGAAGCTTTCTTT. This encodes CASSQDRSEAFF. V usage is TRBV4-3 and J usage is TRBJ1-1; D is ambiguous. Between the trimmed V and J ends, which lost 0 bases and 6 bases, there was a span of 5 bases. This CDR3 region has 12 residues. Germline V gene sequence: CDR1 LGHNA, CDR2 YSLEER.

J is TRBJ1-1 and V is TRBV18; 7 bases are shared with TRBD1. The CDR3 extends over 15 amino acids. Germline loops: CDR1 KGHSH, CDR2 LQKENI. J gave up 1 base and V 4 bases, and 6 bases lay outside the gene matches. In nucleotides, the CDR3 is TGTGCCAGCTCACTAAGGGACAGTAAGAACACTGAAGCTTTCTTT. Translating it yields CASSLRDSKNTEAFF. Full variable domain (remainder filled in from reference TRBV18 and TRBJ1-1): NAGVMQNPRHLVRRRGQEARLRCSPMKGHSHVYWYRQLPEEGLKFMVYLQKENIIDESGMPKERFSAEFPKEGPSILRIQQVVRGDSAAYFCASSLRDSKNTEAFFGQGTRLTVV.

This chain joins TRBV7-2 and TRBJ2-3, with TRBD2 identical over 14 bases. The ends lost 5 bases at V and 2 bases at J; junction bases unmatched: 12. The CDR3 totals 19 residues. Germline lookup yields CDR1 SGHTA and CDR2 FQGNSA. CDR3 sequence reads: CASSLVTGTSGGHTDTQYF. The CDR3 DNA reads as TGTGCCAGCAGCCTGGTAACCGGGACTAGCGGGGGACACACAGATACGCAGTATTTT.

The chain recombines TRBV6-2 or TRBV6-3 with TRBJ1-5, with 7 bases identical to TRBD1. J gave up 3 bases and V 0 bases, and 5 bases lay outside the gene matches. This CDR3 has 16 amino acids. The germline gives CDR1 MNHEY, CDR2 SVGEGT. The CDR3 loop reads CASSYSKGGDNQPQHF. In DNA form, the CDR3 reads TGTGCCAGCAGTTACTCGAAAGGGGGCGACAATCAGCCCCAGCATTTT.

This chain joins TRBV7-2 and TRBJ1-1; 7 bases line up with TRBD1. V dropped 6 bases and J dropped 0; count of bases not matched to a gene: 7. The germline V gene encodes CDR1 SGHTA and CDR2 FQGNSA. The CDR3 contains 15 residues. The CDR3 DNA sequence: TGTGCCAGCAGGTTCCCGGGACAGCTGAACACTGAAGCTTTCTTT. This gives the protein CASRFPGQLNTEAFF. Together with reference TRBV7-2 and TRBJ1-1, the CDR3 gives the full variable domain: GAGVSQSPSNKVTEKGKDVELRCDPISGHTALYWYRQSLGQGLEFLIYFQGNSAPDKSGLPSDRFSAERTGGSVSTLTIQRTQQEDSAVYLCASRFPGQLNTEAFFGQGTRLTVV.

The CDR3: CASNRGDTGELFF. The CDR3, as DNA: TGCGCCAGTAACAGGGGAGACACCGGGGAGCTGTTTTTT. This rearrangement joins TRBV5-1 to TRBJ2-2; 7 bases align to TRBD1. The V gene's germline CDR1 is SGHRS and CDR2 YFSETQ. With 8 bases clipped from V and 3 bases from J, the junction kept 4 bases outside the gene matches. The CDR3 extends over 13 amino acids.

The chain couples TRBV7-2 to TRBJ2-3; 12 positions agree with TRBD2. Germline CDR1 SGHTA, CDR2 FQGNSA. Trimming took 1 base from V and 3 from J; bases not matched to a gene: 5. CDR3 length: 17 residues. CDR3 nucleotides: TGTGCCAGCAGCTTAGGGCTAGCGGGAGGGCCGACAGATACGCAGTATTTT. Translating it yields CASSLGLAGGPTDTQYF.

This chain connects TRBV4-3 to TRBJ2-5; D gene unclear. The CDR3 is made up of 16 amino acids. Trimming stripped 0 bases from V and 2 bases from J, with 13 bases between. Germline CDR1 LGHNA, CDR2 YSLEER. The CDR3 DNA reads TGCGCCAGCAGCCAAGACGTCGCAGGAAGACAAGAGACCCAGTACTTC. It encodes CASSQDVAGRQETQYF.

The chain is built from TRBV5-1 and TRBJ2-2, with 9 bases aligning to TRBD1. The CDR3 runs 16 residues. With 5 bases clipped from V and 6 bases from J, the junction kept 11 bases outside the gene matches. Germline CDR1 and CDR2: SGHRS and YFSETQ. CDR3 in amino acids: CASSYKGQGPSGELFF. Written as DNA, the CDR3 is TGCGCCAGCAGTTATAAGGGACAGGGTCCTTCCGGGGAGCTGTTTTTT.

The chain joins TRBV18 to TRBJ2-7; D possibly corresponds to TRBD2 (6 bases). CDR3 length: 16 residues. V was pared by 2 bases and J by 3 bases, with 17 bases between. Germline values: CDR1 KGHSH, CDR2 LQKENI. The CDR3 here is CASSPSGGTQYYEQYF. The CDR3 coding sequence is TGTGCCAGCTCACCATCCGGCGGGACGCAATACTACGAGCAGTACTTC.

The CDR3 protein is CSVGHQTGELFF. The CDR3 DNA is TGCAGCGTGGGACACCAGACCGGGGAGCTGTTTTTT. The rearrangement links TRBV29-1 to TRBJ2-2; D may be TRBD1 (6 bases). The V gene lost 6 bases and the J gene lost 5 bases, with 10 bases spanning the gap. Germline CDR1 and CDR2: SQVTM and ANQGSEA. This CDR3 region has 12 residues.

The CDR3 DNA follows: TGTGCCAGCAGCTTAAGTAGCTCCTATAATTCACCCCTCCACTTT. Translated, it gives CASSLSSSYNSPLHF. V is TRBV7-2 and J is TRBJ1-6; D unresolved. V lost 2 bases and J lost 0, with 5 bases in between. The CDR3 spans 15 residues. Germline lookup yields CDR1 SGHTA and CDR2 FQGNSA.

J is TRBJ2-7 and V is TRBV9; perhaps TRBD1 as D (6 bases). The CDR3 loop spans 17 amino acids. Germline-derived CDR1 and CDR2 are SGDLS and YYNGEE. The ends were cut back, 3 bases at V and 1 base at J, with 20 bases in the middle. In DNA, the CDR3 is TGTGCCAGCAGCGGGGATCAGGGGTTCTCCTCATCCTACGAGCAGTACTTC. It codes for CASSGDQGFSSSYEQYF.

The chain has TRBV28 and TRBJ2-1; 14 bases agree with TRBD2. V trimming: 6 bases; J trimming: 1 base; junction bases outside the gene matches: 8. Germline values: CDR1 MDHEN, CDR2 SYDVKM. The CDR3 sequence is 18 residues long. The CDR3 sequence: CASSRGTSGSMSYNEQFF. In DNA, the CDR3 is TGTGCCAGCAGCCGAGGGACTAGCGGGAGTATGTCCTACAATGAGCAGTTCTTC.

This chain joins TRBV5-8 and TRBJ2-1, with 14 bases identical to TRBD2. The V segment lost 1 base and the J segment 3 bases; nucleotides outside the gene matches: 9. The germline gives CDR1 SGHTS, CDR2 YDEGEE. The CDR3 runs to 19 residues. CDR3 protein: CASSLLGLAGGPNYNEQFF. The CDR3 coding sequence is TGTGCCAGCAGCTTGTTAGGACTAGCGGGGGGCCCTAACTACAATGAGCAGTTCTTC.

This clone has only a few counts. The V gene is TRBV6-2 or TRBV6-3, the J gene TRBJ2-2; TRBD2 is a possible D gene (5 bases). Looked up from germline, CDR1 is MNHEY and CDR2 is SVGEGT. The V gene lost 6 bases and the J gene lost 2 bases, with 16 bases spanning the gap. CDR3 length: 16 residues. CDR3 residues: CASSPLGRTNTGELFF. CDR3 DNA sequence: TGTGCCAGCAGCCCCTTGGGAAGGACTAACACCGGGGAGCTGTTTTTT.

CDR3 coding DNA: TGCGCCAGCAGCCAAGAAACGGGAGGGGATACGCAGTATTTT. Its translation is CASSQETGGDTQYF. The chain joins TRBV4-3 to TRBJ2-3, with 8 nucleotides matching TRBD2. This CDR3 is 14 amino acids long. Germline trimming cut 0 bases from V and 6 bases from J; bases unmatched to any gene: 2. From germline, CDR1 is LGHNA and CDR2 YSLEER.

The J gene is TRBJ2-1, the V gene TRBV3-1 (or the pseudogene TRBV3-2); no clear D. Germline lookup yields CDR1 LGHDT and CDR2 YNNKEL (reference sequence). Trimming stripped 3 bases from V and 0 bases from J, with 15 bases between. This CDR3 has 17 residues. This CDR3 is CASSQRLLTLSYNEQFF. The CDR3 DNA reads as TGTGCCAGCAGCCAGAGACTCCTAACCCTCTCCTACAATGAGCAGTTCTTC.

The chain links TRBV9 to TRBJ2-3, with D perhaps matching TRBD2 (6 bases). V was shortened by 0 bases and J by 5 bases, with 10 bases between the two germline ends. Germline V gene data show CDR1 as SGDLS and CDR2 as YYNGEE. This CDR3 region has 14 residues. Here the CDR3 DNA reads TGTGCCAGCAGCGTAGGCGGGACGGGAGATACGCAGTATTTT. Protein: CASSVGGTGDTQYF.

This clone was seen repeatedly, ten times or more. The J gene is TRBJ2-1, the V gene TRBV2, with 7 positions matching TRBD2. Trimming at V came to 8 bases and at J to 2 bases, leaving 12 bases not matched to a gene. CDR1 is SNHLY, CDR2 FYNNEI, per germline. CDR3 length: 16 amino acids. Here the CDR3 DNA reads TGTGCCAGCCATTTAAGTCGCGGGAGCCCCTACAATGAGCAGTTCTTC. Translation gives CASHLSRGSPYNEQFF.